This is a list of T cell receptor beta chains from one sample in a study of blood T cell repertoires in COVID-19. Using immunoSEQ multiplex PCR, the repertoire was profiled, and TCRdb retains in-frame clones only, with some absent. The sample shows roughly 140,000 clones, roughly 84% of them seen only once. Specimen: peripheral blood. Every receptor here comes from a woman aged 50 to 60 in a cohort sampled during active or convalescent COVID-19. The CDR3 runs from the conserved cysteine through the conserved F or W. A D gene is named only where the DNA matches it firmly. Part of the rows lack a size; the others show once, few, many or a class for expanded clones.

d_call	v_call	clone_size	j_call	cdr3_nt	cdr3_aa
NA	TRBV5-5	NA	TRBJ2-3	TGTGCCAGCAGCTTCTATCGGGGGGCCACAGATACGCAGTATTTT	CASSFYRGATDTQYF
NA	TRBV19	NA	TRBJ1-1	TGTGCCAGTAGTATACAGGGAAATGTAAACACTGAAGCTTTCTTT	CASSIQGNVNTEAFF
NA	TRBV7-3	NA	TRBJ1-1	TGTGCCAGCAGCCTCAAACAGAACACTGAAGCTTTCTTT	CASSLKQNTEAFF
TRBD2	TRBV3-1/TRBV3-2	once	TRBJ2-3	TGTGCCAGCAAGGTGCGGGGGAGCACAGATACGCAGTATTTT	CASKVRGSTDTQYF
TRBD2	TRBV18	NA	TRBJ2-5	TGTGCCAGCTCACCAAGCGGGGGGAACCAAGAGACCCAGTACTTC	CASSPSGGNQETQYF
TRBD1	TRBV19	NA	TRBJ2-2	TGTGCCAGTAGTCCGCGACAGGGAACCGGGGAGCTGTTTTTT	CASSPRQGTGELFF
NA	TRBV30	NA	TRBJ2-3	TGTGCCTGGAGTGTCCAGGGTAGGGATACGCAGTATTTT	CAWSVQGRDTQYF
TRBD1	TRBV6-1	NA	TRBJ1-6	TGTGCCAGCAGTGCCACAGAACCCTCCGGGACAGGGTCTAATTCACCCCTCCACTTT	CASSATEPSGTGSNSPLHF
TRBD1	TRBV6-2/TRBV6-3	few	TRBJ1-1	TGTGCCAGCAGTTACTCGGGTGGACAGGGTGACACTGAAGCTTTCTTT	CASSYSGGQGDTEAFF
TRBD2	TRBV23-1	NA	TRBJ2-1	TGCGCCAGCAGTCAATCTGGGACTAGCGGGGATAATGAGCAGTTCTTC	CASSQSGTSGDNEQFF
TRBD1	TRBV6-5	NA	TRBJ1-6	TGTGCCAGCAGTTACCGAACAGGGGGTTCACCCCTCCACTTT	CASSYRTGGSPLHF
TRBD1	TRBV30	NA	TRBJ1-2	TGTGCCTGGAGTCTAGGGGGCTCGGGCTACACCTTC	CAWSLGGSGYTF
NA	TRBV6-2/TRBV6-3	once	TRBJ1-5	TGTGCCAGCAGTTCTACAGGGTTTTCCCCCCTACAGCCCCAGCATTTT	CASSSTGFSPLQPQHF
TRBD2	TRBV6-1	NA	TRBJ2-3	TGTGCCAGCAGTGAAGCCGGGGCGGGGGGCACAGATACGCAGTATTTT	CASSEAGAGGTDTQYF
NA	TRBV7-8	NA	TRBJ1-6	TGTGCCAGCAGCTTTAGTGCGGGGGCATATAATTCACCCCTCCACTTT	CASSFSAGAYNSPLHF
TRBD1	TRBV6-6	NA	TRBJ2-7	TGTGCCAGCACCGAGGACAGGGAATCCGAGCAGTACTTC	CASTEDRESEQYF
TRBD1	TRBV2	NA	TRBJ1-1	TGTGCCAGCAGTCGCTACAGACAGGGGTTAGAAGCTTTCTTT	CASSRYRQGLEAFF
TRBD2	TRBV4-1	NA	TRBJ2-5	TGCGCCAGCAGCCAAGACGGGTTAGTAGCGGGGTCAGAGACCCAGTACTTC	CASSQDGLVAGSETQYF
TRBD2	TRBV7-2	NA	TRBJ2-5	TGTGCCAGCAGCCCGACTAGCGGGTTCCAAGAGACCCAGTACTTC	CASSPTSGFQETQYF
TRBD2	TRBV10-2	NA	TRBJ2-7	TGCGCCAGCAGTCCTAGCGGGTGGAGCTCCTACGAGCAGTACTTC	CASSPSGWSSYEQYF
NA	TRBV5-1	NA	TRBJ1-1	TGCGCCAGCAGCTTGGTCCAGGGCGGAAACACTGAAGCTTTCTTT	CASSLVQGGNTEAFF
TRBD1	TRBV4-3	few	TRBJ1-6	TGCGCCAGCAGCCACGCCGCTCCGGGACAGGGGTATTCACCCCTCCACTTT	CASSHAAPGQGYSPLHF
NA	TRBV30	NA	TRBJ2-3	TGTGCCTGGAGTGCCCCTACAGATACGCAGTATTTT	CAWSAPTDTQYF
NA	TRBV5-6	NA	TRBJ2-1	TGTGCCAGCAGCTTAGGACCAAAACAGGTCTTC	CASSLGPKQVF
NA	TRBV29-1	NA	TRBJ1-6	TGCAGCGTTCGGCGGGACGGGAATAATTCACCCCTCCACTTT	CSVRRDGNNSPLHF
NA	TRBV27	NA	TRBJ1-5	TGTGCCAGCAGTGGCATGAATCAGCCCCAGCATTTT	CASSGMNQPQHF
TRBD1	TRBV5-1	NA	TRBJ1-1	TGCGCCAGCAGCTTCCCGGACAGGGTGAACACTGAAGCTTTCTTT	CASSFPDRVNTEAFF
NA	TRBV18	NA	TRBJ1-2	TGTGCCAGCTCACCTCGGGTGTCATCCTATGGCTACACCTTC	CASSPRVSSYGYTF
NA	TRBV2	NA	TRBJ1-1	TGTGCCAGCAGCGCCGGGAGGATGAACACTGAAGCTTTCTTT	CASSAGRMNTEAFF
NA	TRBV12-3/TRBV12-4	once	TRBJ2-1	TGTGCCAGCAGTTTAACGGGTGAGCAGTTCTTC	CASSLTGEQFF
NA	TRBV5-1	NA	TRBJ1-5	TGCGCCAGCAGTCTTTCCTACAATCAGCCCCAGCATTTT	CASSLSYNQPQHF
TRBD1	TRBV25-1	NA	TRBJ2-5	TGTGCCAGCAGTGAAACAGGGGAAGAGACCCAGTACTTC	CASSETGEETQYF
NA	TRBV11-3	NA	TRBJ1-6	TGTGCCAGCAGCTTAGGGGAAGGCGGGAATTCACCCCTCCACTTT	CASSLGEGGNSPLHF
TRBD2	TRBV5-1	NA	TRBJ2-3	TGCGCCAGCAGCTTCGGGACTAGCGGGCGATCTAGCACAGATACGCAGTATTTT	CASSFGTSGRSSTDTQYF
TRBD2	TRBV9	NA	TRBJ2-1	TGTGCCAGCAGCGCCGCCGGGACTAGCGGGGGGGTTTACAATGAGCAGTTCTTC	CASSAAGTSGGVYNEQFF
NA	TRBV7-2	NA	TRBJ1-1	TGTGCCAGCAGCTTTTCCCGTTCAAACAGAGAAGCTTTCTTT	CASSFSRSNREAFF
TRBD1	TRBV5-1	NA	TRBJ2-7	TGCGCCAGCAGCTTGGCCGGACAGGGCTTCTACGAGCAGTACTTC	CASSLAGQGFYEQYF
TRBD1	TRBV12-5	NA	TRBJ2-2	TGTGCTAGTGCCAGGACAGGGAGCACCGGGGAGCTGTTTTTT	CASARTGSTGELFF
NA	TRBV7-2	NA	TRBJ2-2	TGTGCCAGCAGCTTAGCAACTAGGGTGAACACCGGGGAGCTGTTTTTT	CASSLATRVNTGELFF
TRBD2	TRBV24-1	NA	TRBJ2-3	TGTGCCACCGGGGACTACACAGATACGCAGTATTTT	CATGDYTDTQYF
TRBD1	TRBV10-3	NA	TRBJ2-7	TGTGCCATCAGTGTACAGGGGGCGCTCTACGAGCAGTACTTC	CAISVQGALYEQYF
NA	TRBV20-1	once	TRBJ2-7	TGCAGTGCTAGTGGCCTTCGGGACTACGAGCAGTACTTC	CSASGLRDYEQYF
TRBD2	TRBV3-1/TRBV3-2	NA	TRBJ2-5	TGTGCCAGCAGCGACAGCGGGGGTGGGGAGACCCAGTACTTC	CASSDSGGGETQYF
TRBD1	TRBV29-1	NA	TRBJ1-2	TGCAGCGTTGGAGCGGGACAGGGCCATGGCTACACCTTC	CSVGAGQGHGYTF
TRBD1	TRBV10-3	NA	TRBJ1-2	TGTGCCTCTATCCCCGGGACAGGGTCTAACTATGGCTACACCTTC	CASIPGTGSNYGYTF
TRBD2	TRBV19	NA	TRBJ2-1	TGTGCCAGTAGTATGTGGACTAGTGACTACAATGAGCAGTTCTTC	CASSMWTSDYNEQFF
NA	TRBV13	NA	TRBJ1-4	TGTGCCAGCAGCTCCGGACAGAGTAATGAAAAACTGTTTTTT	CASSSGQSNEKLFF
NA	TRBV7-9	few	TRBJ2-2	TGTGCCAGCAGCCCAGTTGGGCTTTACAGACTGTTTTTT	CASSPVGLYRLFF
NA	TRBV5-1	NA	TRBJ1-2	TGCGCCAGCAGCTGGAGTCAGGAGGGCGATTATTATGGCTACACCTTC	CASSWSQEGDYYGYTF